Below are 8 T cell receptor beta chains sequenced from a single sample in a study of Graves' ophthalmopathy and Graves' hyperthyroidism. The TCR beta CDR3 regions underwent amplification from RNA transcripts. An opening RT-PCR round employed HTBI primers and preceded a second-round multiplex PCR. A single record per CDR3 protein comes from TCRdb applying MiXCR to the multiplex PCR reads. This table holds about 240,000 distinct CDR3 sequences, 45% to 55% found once. Sequencing was done on a sample of peripheral blood. The source is an adult man with Graves' ophthalmopathy.

The chain links TRBV12-3 or TRBV12-4 to TRBJ1-3, with D maybe TRBD1 (6 bases). Between the trimmed V and J ends, which lost 5 bases and 4 bases, there was a span of 9 bases. The CDR3 length is 13 residues. In DNA, the CDR3 is TGTGCCAGCAGTACTACAGGGGGAAACACCATATATTTT. It encodes CASSTTGGNTIYF.

There are a few counts of this clonotype. V and J are TRBV24-1 and TRBJ1-2; 8 bases are a match to TRBD1. Trimming at V came to 4 bases and at J to 7 bases, leaving 13 bases not matched to a gene. Germline V gene lookup returns CDR1 KGHDR and CDR2 SFDVKD. The CDR3 length is 16 residues. CDR3 DNA sequence: TGTGCCACCAGTGACAGGGGACAGGTCATGTTGGGTGGCTACACCTTC. Its translation is CATSDRGQVMLGGYTF.

Ten or more counts support this clonotype. The V gene is TRBV10-3, the J gene TRBJ1-5, with 8 bases fitting TRBD1. V was pared by 10 bases and J by 7 bases, with 9 bases of the junction left unmatched. This CDR3 spans 13 amino acids. The V gene's germline CDR1 is ENHRY and CDR2 SYGVKD. This CDR3 is CASRSGGGQPQHF. CDR3 bases: TGTGCCAGCCGCTCAGGGGGCGGGCAGCCCCAGCATTTT.

This chain connects TRBV29-1 to TRBJ1-4, with no clear D. Germline lookup yields CDR1 SQVTM and CDR2 ANQGSEA. V dropped 7 bases and J dropped 8 bases, with 17 bases sitting between them. This CDR3 is 13 amino acids long. The CDR3 is CSARPVPTEKLFF. CDR3 in DNA: TGCAGCGCCCGCCCGGTCCCAACCGAAAAACTGTTTTTT.

Worth noting for this clonotype: A junction end diverges from the germline sequence, so it may reflect a read error. The J gene is TRBJ2-6, the V gene TRBV15; TRBD2 matches 10 bases. Germline V gives CDR1 LNHNV, CDR2 YYDKDF (reference sequence). There are 20 residues in the CDR3. The CDR3 nucleotides read TGTGCCACCAGCACTTCGGGACTAGCGTGGAGGGAATCTGGGGTCAACGTCCTGACTTTC. As protein: CATSTSGLAWRESGVNVLTF.

The chain recombines TRBV19 with TRBJ1-2; 7 bases are shared with TRBD1. The CDR3 extends over 16 amino acids. Germline V gene lookup returns CDR1 LNHDA and CDR2 SQIVND (reference sequence). Unmatched junction bases numbered 12, after V lost 1 base and J lost 7 bases. In nucleotides, the CDR3 is TGTGCCAGTAGTATAGCACGAAGGGGGCGTTTTGGTGGCTACACCTTC. It codes for CASSIARRGRFGGYTF.

Note on this clonotype: One junction end does not reproduce the germline sequence, and a read error may be involved. The chain has TRBV24-1 and TRBJ1-2; D is ambiguous. The CDR3 has 13 amino acids. From germline, CDR1 is KGHDR and CDR2 SFDVKD. The CDR3: CASSYSGNYGYTF. The CDR3 nucleotides are TGTGCCAGCAGTTATTCGGGCAACTATGGCTACACCTTC.

The V and J genes are TRBV5-5 and TRBJ2-7; 9 positions match TRBD2. The V and J ends lost 2 bases and 1 base, in that order; junction bases with no gene match: 7. Germline CDR1 SGHKS, CDR2 YYEKEE (reference sequence). CDR3 length: 16 amino acids. This CDR3 is CASSLGSGSISYEQYF. DNA of the CDR3: TGTGCCAGCAGCTTAGGTAGCGGGAGCATTTCCTACGAGCAGTACTTC.